This T cell receptor beta chain was captured in a study of siplizumab effects on memory and regulatory T cells. Study-level information: Paired mixed lymphocyte reactions used siplizumab at roughly 1 ug/mL or no drug.

Coculture of the mixed lymphocyte reaction cells took place at 37 degrees C and lasted more than 5 days. Some 100,000 TCR templates were measured in each sample. The table came from immunoSEQ multiplex PCR; TCRdb's copy has only in-frame clones and leaves some out. The data show about 18,000 clones, about 45% seen once. Study results and limitations: Alloreactive sequences tracing back to unstimulated CD4+ memory cells fell significantly with siplizumab.

Only a few counts were recorded for this clone. As yet, its antigen is unknown. Between the trimmed V and J ends, which lost 1 base and 4 bases, there was a span of 14 bases. This CDR3 has 16 residues. Germline CDR1 is MGHDK and CDR2 is SYGVNS. The source material was CFSE-low (dividing) CD4+ T cells sorted from an allogeneic mixed lymphocyte reaction. This clonotype originated in a human donor in good health; the cells came from an allogeneic mixed lymphocyte reaction. Some clones in this sample may be carry-over from other donors' samples. V and J are TRBV25-1 and TRBJ2-1, with D perhaps assigned TRBD1 or TRBD2 (5 bases each). The CDR3 nucleotides are TGTGCCAGCAGTGAATTTGGGGACGGTTTTTACAATGAGCAGTTCTTC. It translates to CASSEFGDGFYNEQFF.